The 15 T cell receptor beta chains given below trace back to one sample, sequenced in a study of post-analysis software for immune sequencing data. These receptors have no known antigen. Study-wide results and limits: Compared with controls, patients had more of about 5 TRBV segments, including TRBV5-6, TRBV5-1 and TRBV20-1.

The library was made from cDNA and included unique molecular identifiers. MiXCR was run by TCRdb on the PCR reads, yielding one entry per CDR3 protein. The sample lists roughly 540,000 distinct CDR3 sequences, 34% occurring once. Input material: blood. The source of these receptors is a girl younger than 18 with multiple sclerosis.

The chain has TRBV19 and TRBJ1-1, with D possibly matching TRBD1 (6 bases). The CDR3 has 17 residues. Germline V gene sequence: CDR1 LNHDA, CDR2 SQIVND (reference sequence). V was trimmed by 1 base and J by 3 bases, leaving 18 bases between them. The CDR3, as DNA: TGTGCCAGTAGTATAGTGGGGGCGATCGGTGTGGACACTGAAGCTTTCTTT. It codes for CASSIVGAIGVDTEAFF.

This clonotype was seen once. The chain couples TRBV12-5 to TRBJ2-5; 9 bases fit TRBD2. Germline V gene data show CDR1 as LGHNT and CDR2 as FRNRAP. This CDR3 contains 16 residues. Germline trimming cut 9 bases from V and 4 bases from J; bases unmatched to any gene: 15. CDR3 sequence: CASCPGTSPFSETQYF. CDR3 DNA sequence: TGTGCTAGCTGTCCCGGGACTAGCCCTTTTTCAGAGACCCAGTACTTC. The whole variable domain, filled in from reference TRBV12-5 and TRBJ2-5, reads DARVTQTPRHKVTEMGQEVTMRCQPILGHNTVFWYRQTMMQGLELLAYFRNRAPLDDSGMPKDRFSAEMPDATLATLKIQPSEPRDSAVYFCASCPGTSPFSETQYFGPGTRLLVL.

Notes on this clonotype: A read error may account for a junction end that differs from germline. V gene TRBV5-5 combines with J gene TRBJ2-2; the D is unclear. CDR3 length equals 15 residues. CDR1 SGHKS and CDR2 YYEKEE come from the germline V gene (reference sequence). DNA for the CDR3: TGTGCCTGCAGCTTGGTAAAGGGTGACACCGGGGAGCTGTTTTTT. It is translated as CACSLVKGDTGELFF.

V is TRBV24-1 and J is TRBJ1-1, with a weak D call TRBD1 (5 bases). There are 13 residues in the CDR3. Looked up from germline, CDR1 is KGHDR and CDR2 is SFDVKD. Deletions cut 5 bases from V and 3 bases from J, with 9 bases between. CDR3: CATSAGVYTEAFF. CDR3 DNA sequence: TGTGCCACCAGTGCGGGGGTGTACACTGAAGCTTTCTTT.

This chain connects TRBV12-3 or TRBV12-4 to TRBJ2-1; D call uncertain. This CDR3 spans 14 amino acids. V dropped 5 bases and J dropped 7 bases, with 15 bases sitting between them. The CDR3 reads CASSHLNSGNEQFF. The CDR3 nucleotides read TGTGCCAGCAGTCACCTTAATTCCGGGAATGAGCAGTTCTTC.

The chain combines TRBV29-1 with TRBJ1-1; unclear D gene. The germline V gene encodes CDR1 SQVTM and CDR2 ANQGSEA. The CDR3 totals 12 residues. Trimming took off 3 bases at V and 10 bases at J, with 15 bases between the two ends. The CDR3 here is CSVEGSSQIAFF. The CDR3 DNA reads TGCAGCGTTGAGGGCAGCTCGCAGATAGCTTTCTTT.

V is TRBV3-1 and J is TRBJ1-2; D gene uncertain. The CDR3 runs to 14 residues. CDR1 and CDR2 from the germline V gene are LGHDT and YNNKEL (reference sequence). With 0 bases removed from V and 8 bases from J, the gap between germline ends came to 13 bases. CDR3 coding DNA: TGTGCCAGCAGCCAAGATCGTGGCCGCCGCGGCTACACCTTC. Protein: CASSQDRGRRGYTF. The variable domain in full, with the rest retrieved from reference TRBV3-1 and TRBJ1-2, is DTAVSQTPKYLVTQMGNDKSIKCEQNLGHDTMYWYKQDSKKFLKIMFSYNNKELIINETVPNRFSPKSPDKAHLNLHINSLELGDSAVYFCASSQDRGRRGYTFGSGTRLTVV.

This clonotype was seen only once. The junction does not match germline at one end; this may be a read error. The rearrangement joins TRBV12-3 or TRBV12-4 to TRBJ2-4, with a possible D match to TRBD2 (5 bases). This CDR3 comprises 12 residues. The CDR3 region has the DNA TGTGTCAGCAGTTTAGCCGTGTGGGAGCAGTACTTC. Translation gives CVSSLAVWEQYF.

J is TRBJ2-7 and V is TRBV9; TRBD2 is a possible D gene (6 bases). The J call is doubtful: the DNA matches TRBJ2-5 better. The V gene's germline CDR1 is SGDLS and CDR2 YYNGEE. The CDR3 is made up of 13 amino acids. CDR3 protein: CASSVAEGGTQYF. CDR3 nucleotide sequence: TGTGCCAGCAGCGTAGCGGAGGGTGGGACCCAGTACTTC.

The CDR3 DNA is TGCGCCAGCAGCCAAGTTGGGCGCCGTCAAACATCAAGTGGCTACACCTTC. It translates to CASSQVGRRQTSSGYTF. The rearrangement uses TRBV4-1 and TRBJ1-2, with unresolved D. The CDR3 runs to 17 residues. V lost 1 base and J lost 7, with 22 bases in between. CDR1 is MGHRA and CDR2 is YSYEKL in the germline V gene.

A few counts support this clonotype. This CDR3 reads CASSYSTLGLTQYF. CDR3 DNA sequence: TGTGCCAGCAGTTACTCGACCCTAGGGTTGACCCAGTACTTC. The gene calls are TRBV6-2 or TRBV6-3 and TRBJ2-5; D gene ambiguous. The CDR3 runs to 14 residues. Germline V gene sequence: CDR1 MNHEY, CDR2 SVGEGT. The ends were cut back, 0 bases at V and 7 bases at J, with 12 bases in the middle.

V usage is TRBV5-6 and J usage is TRBJ1-2; D gene ambiguous. The CDR3 covers 13 residues. Per the germline V gene, CDR1 is SGHDT and CDR2 is YYEEEE. V was trimmed by 1 base and J by 4 bases, leaving 8 bases between them. The CDR3, as DNA: TGTGCCAGCAGCTTGTACGGCTTCTATGGCTACACCTTC. As protein: CASSLYGFYGYTF.

This clonotype was seen more than once but under ten times. This chain uses TRBV27 with TRBJ2-3; 8 bases align to TRBD2. The V gene's germline CDR1 is MNHEY and CDR2 SMNVEV (reference sequence). J was trimmed by 0 bases and V by 3 bases; bases with no gene match: 5. This CDR3 has 16 residues. The DNA for the CDR3 is TGTGCCAGCAGTTTTCAGCGGGGGTATAGCACAGATACGCAGTATTTT. Protein product: CASSFQRGYSTDTQYF.

The rearrangement uses TRBV12-3 or TRBV12-4 and TRBJ1-2; 8 nucleotides match TRBD1. This CDR3 has 14 amino acids. The V gene end was trimmed by 5 bases and the J gene end by 7 bases; junction bases not matched to a gene: 9. For the CDR3, the DNA is TGTGCCAGCAGTCCAGGGGGCGGCTTAAGTGGCTACACCTTC. Translated, it gives CASSPGGGLSGYTF.

The chain employs TRBV7-8 and TRBJ1-5, with D hard to call. Germline V lookup: CDR1 SGHVS, CDR2 FQNEAQ. Trimming stripped 5 bases from V and 0 bases from J, with 11 bases between. This CDR3 region has 15 residues. CDR3 nucleotide sequence: TGTGCCAGCAGCCCCCGGGGAGATAGCAATCAGCCCCAGCATTTT. This encodes CASSPRGDSNQPQHF.